Listed below are T cell receptor beta chains from one sample, sequenced in a study of Ad26.COV2.S vaccination and SARS-CoV-2 variants. Method: immunoSEQ multiplex PCR; TCRdb's copy keeps in-frame clones and lacks some. Counted here are roughly 380,000 clones, approximately 88% occurring once; the ten biggest clones make up 3.5% to 4%. The sequencing here drew on peripheral blood, taken in a trial of Ad26.COV2.S vaccine versus placebo. Receptors were obtained from a person aged 18 to 65 who received the Ad26.COV2.S COVID-19 vaccine or a placebo. CDR3s include the opening cysteine and the closing phenylalanine or tryptophan. The order of the fields is V gene, J gene, D gene, clone size, CDR3 protein, CDR3 DNA. A D gene is named only where the DNA matches it firmly. Size is stated for part of the rows, as once, few or many counts, or as a class when the clone is expanded.

TRBV7-2,TRBJ2-7,NA,NA,CASSLGGRGIEQYF,TGTGCCAGCAGCTTAGGAGGGAGAGGAATCGAGCAGTACTTC
TRBV7-2,TRBJ2-5,TRBD2,NA,CASSPQASGETQYF,TGTGCCAGCAGCCCCCAGGCTAGCGGGGAGACCCAGTACTTC
TRBV6-2/TRBV6-3,TRBJ1-2,NA,NA,CASSLNGPRYGYTF,TGTGCCAGCAGTTTAAACGGACCGCGCTATGGCTACACCTTC
TRBV2,TRBJ1-2,NA,NA,CASQGEFYGYTF,TGTGCCAGCCAGGGAGAATTCTATGGCTACACCTTC
TRBV9,TRBJ2-4,NA,NA,CASSVATGIQYF,TGTGCCAGCAGCGTAGCTACTGGGATTCAGTACTTC
TRBV23-1,TRBJ2-7,TRBD2,NA,CASSHPGTSGGPYEQYF,TGCGCCAGCAGTCACCCCGGGACTAGCGGGGGCCCCTACGAGCAGTACTTC
TRBV4-3,TRBJ2-7,TRBD1,NA,CASSQGDSLPYEQYF,TGCGCCAGCAGCCAAGGGGACAGCCTACCCTACGAGCAGTACTTC
TRBV6-6,TRBJ1-6,NA,NA,CASSQQGYYNSPLHF,TGTGCCAGCAGTCAACAGGGATACTATAATTCACCCCTCCACTTT
TRBV19,TRBJ2-1,TRBD1,once,CASSRGQYYNEQFF,TGTGCCAGTAGTAGGGGACAGTACTACAATGAGCAGTTCTTC
TRBV2,TRBJ1-6,TRBD1,few,CASSPTGGGSPLHF,TGTGCCAGCAGCCCCACAGGGGGAGGATCACCCCTCCACTTT
TRBV7-7,TRBJ2-5,NA,NA,CASSFGQGETETQYF,TGTGCTAGCAGCTTTGGTCAGGGAGAGACAGAGACCCAGTACTTC
TRBV7-6,TRBJ2-5,NA,once,CASSPPGGPSGTQYF,TGTGCCAGCAGCCCCCCCGGGGGGCCTAGTGGGACCCAGTACTTC
TRBV6-5,TRBJ1-2,NA,few,CATFTPGRRDHGYTF,TGTGCCACCTTTACCCCGGGACGGAGAGATCATGGCTACACCTTC
TRBV10-3,TRBJ2-5,NA,NA,CAISNPDKETQYF,TGTGCCATCAGTAACCCAGATAAAGAGACCCAGTACTTC
TRBV7-9,TRBJ1-1,NA,once,CASSWSGTEAFF,TGTGCCAGCAGCTGGTCTGGCACTGAAGCTTTCTTT
TRBV24-1,TRBJ1-1,NA,NA,CATSDGDTPEAFF,TGTGCCACCAGTGATGGGGACACCCCTGAGGCTTTCTTT
TRBV3-1/TRBV3-2,TRBJ2-1,NA,NA,CASSQGQSYNEQFF,TGTGCCAGCAGCCAGGGGCAGTCCTACAATGAGCAGTTCTTC
TRBV6-2/TRBV6-3,TRBJ1-1,NA,NA,CASSYSGGNTEAFF,TGTGCCAGCAGTTACTCTGGGGGGAACACTGAAGCTTTCTTT
TRBV5-4,TRBJ1-1,NA,NA,CASSLDSSTEAFF,TGTGCCAGCAGCCTGGACAGCTCCACTGAAGCTTTCTTT
TRBV28,TRBJ1-2,NA,NA,CASSLRRSFGLNYGYTF,TGTGCCAGCAGTTTAAGGCGTTCGTTCGGCTTAAACTATGGCTACACCTTC
TRBV27,TRBJ1-2,NA,NA,CASSRDGSYGYTF,TGTGCCAGCAGTCGGGACGGATCCTATGGCTACACCTTC
TRBV28,TRBJ1-3,NA,NA,CASSFRRQSVGNTIYF,TGTGCCAGCAGTTTCCGCAGACAGAGCGTGGGAAACACCATATATTTT
TRBV7-2,TRBJ2-2,TRBD1,NA,CASSLVGQGPIPELFF,TGTGCCAGCAGCTTAGTAGGACAGGGACCAATTCCGGAGCTGTTTTTT
TRBV18,TRBJ1-3,NA,NA,CASSPGIGRSSPSSSGNTIYF,TGTGCCAGCTCACCTGGAATTGGCAGATCCAGCCCCAGTTCCTCTGGAAACACCATATATTTT
TRBV19,TRBJ1-4,NA,NA,CAVTKRHSTNEKLFF,TGTGCCGTCACCAAACGCCATTCGACTAATGAAAAACTGTTTTTT
TRBV20-1,TRBJ2-2,TRBD2,NA,CSASWRGSNTGELFF,TGCAGTGCTAGTTGGCGGGGGTCGAACACCGGGGAGCTGTTTTTT
TRBV4-3,TRBJ2-3,NA,NA,CASSPQPGHTDTQYF,TGCGCCAGCAGCCCTCAACCCGGGCACACAGATACGCAGTATTTT
TRBV24-1,TRBJ2-3,NA,NA,CATSDPNREWSTDTQYF,TGTGCCACCAGTGACCCCAACAGGGAATGGAGCACAGATACGCAGTATTTT
TRBV4-3,TRBJ1-5,NA,NA,CASSQDSRGSQPQHF,TGCGCCAGCAGCCAAGATAGTCGGGGTTCACAGCCCCAGCATTTT
TRBV3-1/TRBV3-2,TRBJ2-3,TRBD2,NA,CASSQVLAGYPSTDTQYF,TGTGCCAGCAGCCAAGTTTTAGCGGGGTACCCTAGCACAGATACGCAGTATTTT
TRBV29-1,TRBJ2-3,TRBD2,NA,CSVEMAGGTDTQYF,TGCAGCGTTGAAATGGCGGGGGGCACAGATACGCAGTATTTT
TRBV9,TRBJ1-6,NA,NA,CASSGLDNSPLHF,TGTGCCAGCAGCGGGTTGGATAATTCACCCCTCCACTTT
TRBV5-4,TRBJ2-7,TRBD1,NA,CASSFRQGPYEQYF,TGTGCCAGCAGCTTCCGACAGGGGCCCTACGAGCAGTACTTC
TRBV5-1,TRBJ2-1,NA,NA,CASSLRGTYNEQFF,TGCGCCAGCAGCTTGAGAGGCACTTACAATGAGCAGTTCTTC
TRBV4-2,TRBJ1-5,NA,few,CASSQVRDQPQHF,TGTGCCAGCAGCCAAGTACGAGACCAGCCCCAGCATTTT
TRBV7-8,TRBJ1-4,NA,NA,CASSIGPNNEKLFF,TGTGCCAGCAGCATCGGCCCGAACAATGAAAAACTGTTTTTT
TRBV3-1/TRBV3-2,TRBJ2-7,NA,NA,CASSPGLGTYEQYF,TGTGCCAGCAGCCCGGGGTTAGGAACCTACGAGCAGTACTTC
TRBV7-3,TRBJ2-1,TRBD1,NA,CASSTGTGNNEQFF,TGTGCCAGCAGCACCGGGACAGGCAACAATGAGCAGTTCTTC
TRBV30,TRBJ2-3,NA,NA,CAWSPTRGEQYF,TGTGCCTGGAGTCCCACTAGGGGGGAGCAGTATTTT
TRBV15,TRBJ1-4,NA,few,CATSSRGVPGEKLFF,TGTGCCACCAGCTCTAGGGGGGTACCAGGTGAAAAACTGTTTTTT
TRBV3-1/TRBV3-2,TRBJ1-2,NA,NA,CASSRERAGFDGSYGYTF,TGTGCCAGCAGCCGAGAGCGGGCAGGGTTTGATGGTTCCTATGGCTACACCTTC
TRBV29-1,TRBJ2-2,NA,NA,CSVRGGANTGELFF,TGCAGCGTTAGGGGAGGAGCGAACACCGGGGAGCTGTTTTTT
TRBV5-5,TRBJ2-3,NA,NA,CASSAYPGKLNTQYF,TGTGCCAGCAGCGCTTACCCCGGGAAGCTGAATACGCAGTATTTT
TRBV15,TRBJ1-5,TRBD1,NA,CATSRGTGQWEPQHF,TGTGCCACCAGCAGAGGGACAGGACAATGGGAGCCCCAGCATTTT
TRBV19,TRBJ2-2,NA,NA,CASSRGAGRAGELFF,TGTGCCAGTAGTAGAGGAGCAGGGCGGGCCGGGGAGCTGTTTTTT
TRBV28,TRBJ1-2,NA,few,CASSSPAWGPYGYTF,TGTGCCAGCAGTTCCCCGGCGTGGGGACCCTATGGCTACACCTTC
TRBV13,TRBJ2-1,NA,NA,CASSLGLGPGEAGKLSYNEQFF,TGTGCCAGCAGCTTAGGTTTGGGGCCCGGGGAGGCGGGGAAACTTTCCTACAATGAGCAGTTCTTC
TRBV24-1,TRBJ1-5,TRBD1,NA,CATSEGAIGVQPQHF,TGTGCCACCAGCGAGGGGGCGATAGGCGTTCAGCCCCAGCATTTT